The 22 T cell receptor beta chains below were found in one sample sequenced in a study of a mutant IDH1 vaccine in newly diagnosed glioma. Their cognate antigens are unknown. The protocol was immunoSEQ multiplex PCR, while the TCRdb copy is restricted to in-frame clones and leaves out a portion. Of around 31,000 clones in the sample, approximately 80% were seen once. Time point denoted: week 35, safety follow-up. Vaccination used 300 ug of mutant IDH1 20-mer peptide per dose, with topical imiquimod. The sequencing used PBMCs, collected from a glioma patient whose treatment included an IDH1 peptide vaccine. The receptors come from a woman aged 40 to 55 with glioma.

V is TRBV7-9 and J is TRBJ2-3; no firm D call. Germline V gives CDR1 SEHNR, CDR2 FQNEAQ (reference sequence). The CDR3 loop spans 15 amino acids. Between the trimmed V and J ends, which lost 1 base and 0 bases, there was a span of 8 bases. In nucleotides, the CDR3 is TGTGCCAGCAGCTTAGGTCAGGCTAGCACAGATACGCAGTATTTT. This encodes CASSLGQASTDTQYF.

V usage is TRBV9 and J usage is TRBJ1-4; 8 bases agree with TRBD1. V dropped 7 bases and J dropped 3; count of bases not matched to a gene: 8. The germline CDR1 and CDR2 sequences are SGDLS and YYNGEE. The CDR3 is 15 amino acids. The CDR3 reads CASGSRTGPNEKLFF. The CDR3 region has the DNA TGTGCCAGCGGTTCTCGGACAGGGCCTAATGAAAAACTGTTTTTT.

The V call is TRBV9, the J call TRBJ2-3, with D unclear. This CDR3 spans 14 amino acids. The V gene's germline CDR1 is SGDLS and CDR2 YYNGEE. V dropped 0 bases and J dropped 4 bases, with 9 bases sitting between them. The DNA of the CDR3 is TGTGCCAGCAGCGTAGTGAGCTTCGCAGATACGCAGTATTTT. This codes for CASSVVSFADTQYF.

The chain has TRBV11-3 and TRBJ2-2; possibly TRBD1 for D (7 bases). Trimming cost V 4 bases and J 6 bases, with 9 bases left between them. Germline V CDR1 and CDR2: SGHNT, YENEEA. The CDR3 loop spans 13 amino acids. As DNA, the CDR3 is TGTGCCAGCAGCTCAGGGGGGCCCGGGGAGCTGTTTTTT. Translating gives CASSSGGPGELFF.

This chain uses TRBV19 with TRBJ1-2; 8 bases agree with TRBD1. CDR1 and CDR2 from the germline V gene are LNHDA and SQIVND (reference sequence). This CDR3 has 15 residues. Losses at the gene ends were 7 bases for V and 4 bases for J; bases not matched to a gene: 11. The CDR3 sequence is CASTIPGQVVYGYTF. The CDR3 nucleotides read TGTGCCAGTACCATCCCGGGACAGGTCGTCTATGGCTACACCTTC. The complete variable domain, with remaining parts taken from reference TRBV19 and TRBJ1-2, reads DGGITQSPKYLFRKEGQNVTLSCEQNLNHDAMYWYRQDPGQGLRLIYYSQIVNDFQKGDIAEGYSVSREKKESFPLTVTSAQKNPTAFYLCASTIPGQVVYGYTFGSGTRLTVV.

This chain connects TRBV4-2 to TRBJ2-7; 7 bases map to TRBD1. The junction had 6 bases not matched to a gene; V was cut back by 4 bases and J by 3 bases. Per the germline V gene, CDR1 is LGHNA and CDR2 is YNFKEQ. This CDR3 spans 14 amino acids. The DNA of the CDR3 is TGTGCCAGCAGCCTTGGGACAGCTAACTACGAGCAGTACTTC. The encoded protein is CASSLGTANYEQYF.

J is TRBJ2-3 and V is TRBV5-1, with TRBD1 as a possible D gene (6 bases). Between the trimmed V and J ends, which lost 0 bases and 5 bases, there was a span of 13 bases. This CDR3 contains 15 residues. The germline V gene has CDR1 SGHRS and CDR2 YFSETQ. The CDR3 protein is CASSLEGPGEDTQYF. The CDR3 region has the DNA TGCGCCAGCAGCTTGGAAGGTCCAGGGGAAGATACGCAGTATTTT.

The chain couples TRBV7-9 to TRBJ2-7; the D gene is possibly TRBD1 (5 bases). V was trimmed by 2 bases and J by 2 bases, leaving 13 bases between them. The CDR3 runs to 15 residues. Looked up from germline, CDR1 is SEHNR and CDR2 is FQNEAQ (reference sequence). The DNA for the CDR3 is TGTGCCAGCAGCTTAACTGTGGACACCACCTACGAGCAGTACTTC. This encodes CASSLTVDTTYEQYF.

The CDR3 sequence is CASSPGTGINEQFF. CDR3 sequence (DNA): TGTGCCAGCAGTCCCGGGACAGGGATCAATGAGCAGTTCTTC. The chain has TRBV5-6 and TRBJ2-1; TRBD1 aligns across 9 bases. This CDR3 is built from 14 residues. J gave up 6 bases and V 5 bases, and 6 bases lay outside the gene matches. The germline CDR1 and CDR2 sequences are SGHDT and YYEEEE. Drawing the rest from reference TRBV5-6 and TRBJ2-1, the complete variable domain is DAGVTQSPTHLIKTRGQQVTLRCSPKSGHDTVSWYQQALGQGPQFIFQYYEEEERQRGNFPDRFSGHQFPNYSSELNVNALLLGDSALYLCASSPGTGINEQFFGPGTRLTVL.

The chain carries TRBV11-2 and TRBJ1-2; 8 bases map to TRBD1. The CDR3 runs 14 residues. The germline V gene has CDR1 SGHAT and CDR2 FQNNGV. The trim removed 2 bases at V and 8 bases at J, leaving 7 bases unmatched. CDR3 sequence reads: CASSLNRGSQGYTF. The CDR3 nucleotides are TGTGCCAGCAGCTTAAACAGGGGGTCCCAAGGCTACACCTTC.

V gene TRBV2 combines with J gene TRBJ2-7; 7 bases are a match to TRBD1. CDR1 SNHLY and CDR2 FYNNEI come from the germline V gene. The J segment lost 0 bases and the V segment lost 6 bases, leaving 5 bases of the junction unmatched. This CDR3 has 14 residues. This CDR3 reads CASRAWDSSYEQYF. Here the CDR3 DNA reads TGTGCCAGCAGGGCTTGGGACAGCTCCTACGAGCAGTACTTC.

The chain couples TRBV4-1 to TRBJ2-1; weak D call: TRBD2 (5 bases). The CDR3 contains 15 residues. CDR1 and CDR2 (germline): MGHRA, YSYEKL. V shed 2 bases and J shed 12 bases, with 20 bases lying between them. The CDR3 region is CASSQLRLPLKGQFF. CDR3 sequence (DNA): TGCGCCAGCAGCCAACTCCGACTACCCCTCAAGGGGCAGTTCTTC.

The chain recombines TRBV27 with TRBJ2-5; 7 bases line up with TRBD2. Germline assignment: CDR1 MNHEY and CDR2 SMNVEV (reference sequence). The length of the CDR3 is 16 residues. With 2 bases clipped from V and 4 bases from J, the junction kept 10 bases outside the gene matches. CDR3 nucleotides: TGTGCCAGCAGTTTAAGGTGGGGGGGATGGGGAGAGACCCAGTACTTC. Its translation is CASSLRWGGWGETQYF.

This chain links TRBV2 with TRBJ2-4; TRBD2 agrees at 11 bases. This CDR3 spans 15 amino acids. Germline lookup yields CDR1 SNHLY and CDR2 FYNNEI. V gave up 1 base and J gave up 16 bases; unmatched junction bases: 12. The CDR3 is CASSEGLAGGGSLYF. The CDR3 region has the DNA TGTGCCAGCAGTGAAGGGCTAGCGGGGGGCGGTTCCCTTTACTTC.

This clone has just one count. The chain combines TRBV10-2 with TRBJ1-5; D remains unclear. The CDR3 is 16 residues long. The germline V gene encodes CDR1 WSHSY and CDR2 SAAADI. V was pared by 2 bases and J by 0 bases, with 11 bases between. This CDR3 reads CASSEGRVHSNQPQHF. The CDR3 nucleotides are TGCGCCAGCAGTGAGGGGCGGGTCCATAGCAATCAGCCCCAGCATTTT.

Comments on this clone: At one of its ends the junction is not consistent with the germline gene, which may arise from a read error. The V and J genes are TRBV20-1 and TRBJ1-4; D uncertain. The CDR3 sequence is 11 residues long. The V gene's germline CDR1 is DFQATT and CDR2 SNEGSKA (reference sequence). The CDR3: CSARDSGYFTF. For the CDR3, the DNA is TGCAGTGCTAGAGATAGTGGGTACTTCACTTTT.

The rearrangement uses TRBV6-5 and TRBJ1-1; 8 nucleotides match TRBD1. The CDR3 has 14 amino acids. Germline CDR1 MNHEY, CDR2 SVGAGI. V trimming: 7 bases; J trimming: 4 bases; junction bases outside the gene matches: 8. CDR3 residues: CASKGQGGGTEAFF. In DNA form, the CDR3 reads TGTGCCAGCAAAGGACAGGGAGGGGGCACTGAAGCTTTCTTT.

The chain is built from TRBV6-1 and TRBJ1-5, with a possible D match to TRBD1 (5 bases). Germline CDR1 reads MNHNS; CDR2 reads SASEGT. The CDR3 sequence is 15 residues long. Deletions cut 1 base from V and 7 bases from J, with 14 bases between. The CDR3 here is CASSEVRRGWQPQHF. The DNA for the CDR3 is TGTGCCAGCAGTGAAGTCAGGAGGGGTTGGCAGCCCCAGCATTTT.

The rearrangement joins TRBV5-1 to TRBJ1-1, with D possibly being TRBD1 (5 bases). CDR3 length: 16 residues. Germline CDR1 reads SGHRS; CDR2 reads YFSETQ. V was shortened by 0 bases and J by 1 base, with 13 bases between the two germline ends. The CDR3 is CASSLASSGTNTEAFF. In DNA form, the CDR3 reads TGCGCCAGCAGCTTGGCTTCCTCCGGGACGAACACTGAAGCTTTCTTT.

A few counts support this clone. The chain carries TRBV7-6 and TRBJ2-1; 10 bases match TRBD2. CDR3 length: 15 amino acids. Germline CDR1 reads SGHVS; CDR2 reads FNYEAQ. Unmatched junction bases numbered 7, after V lost 2 bases and J lost 9 bases. The CDR3 nucleotides are TGTGCCAGCAGCTTACTAGCGGGGGCCCGGGGTGAGCAGTTCTTC. Its translation: CASSLLAGARGEQFF.

This chain joins TRBV30 and TRBJ1-6; TRBD1 might be the D (6 bases). The CDR3 sequence is 12 residues long. Germline-derived CDR1 and CDR2 are GTSNPN and SVGIG (reference sequence). V was cut by 7 bases and J by 6 bases, with 10 bases left in between. The CDR3 protein is CASSDSNSPLHF. The DNA of the CDR3 is TGTGCCTCCTCGGACAGTAATTCACCCCTCCACTTT.

V usage is TRBV6-1 and J usage is TRBJ2-7; 8 nucleotides align to TRBD2. The CDR3 runs 14 residues. Germline V CDR1 and CDR2: MNHNS, SASEGT. J gave up 5 bases and V 7 bases, and 10 bases lay outside the gene matches. The CDR3 loop is CASKPGLGGDEQYF. The DNA for the CDR3 is TGTGCCAGCAAACCGGGACTAGGAGGTGACGAGCAGTACTTC.